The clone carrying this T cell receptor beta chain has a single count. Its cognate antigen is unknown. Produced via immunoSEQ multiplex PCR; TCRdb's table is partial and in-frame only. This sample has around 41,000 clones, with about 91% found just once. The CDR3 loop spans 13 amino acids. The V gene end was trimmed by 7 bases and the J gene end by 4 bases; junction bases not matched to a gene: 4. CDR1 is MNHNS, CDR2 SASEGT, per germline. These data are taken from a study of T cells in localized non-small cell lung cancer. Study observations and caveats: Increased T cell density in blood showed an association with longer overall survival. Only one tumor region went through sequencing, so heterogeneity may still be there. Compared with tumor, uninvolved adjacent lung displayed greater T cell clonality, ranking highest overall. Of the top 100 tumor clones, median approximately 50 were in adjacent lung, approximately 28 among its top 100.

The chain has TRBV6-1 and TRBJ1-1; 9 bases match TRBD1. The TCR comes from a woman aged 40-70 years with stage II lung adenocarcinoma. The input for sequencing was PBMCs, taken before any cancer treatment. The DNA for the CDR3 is TGTGCCAGCATGAGGGACAGGGTCACTGAAGCTTTCTTT. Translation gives CASMRDRVTEAFF.